This T cell receptor (beta chain) was sequenced in a study of PD-L1 blockade in urothelial cancer (dated by TCRdb to 2016 to 2017). At the level of the whole study: Every patient began therapy at some point between 2013 and 2015 and was given atezolizumab 1,200 mg intravenously every 3 weeks. About 85% of the roughly 29 patients were identified as males with urothelial cancer of bladder origin, and a prior smoking history was reported by 18 of 29 patients. Patients had an ECOG performance status of 0 or 1 and had received between 0 and 3 prior chemotherapy regimens. Blood samples were analyzed at 3 weeks after treatment start (second dose) and at 6 weeks after treatment start. Blood samples gave a median of about 130,000 T cells and approximately 81,000 unique TCRs, with a median clonality of roughly 0.08. The study was an exploratory multi-omic analysis of somatic, immune and clinical correlates of response to PD-L1 blockade with atezolizumab in urothelial cancer. Pretreatment tumor samples and matched peripheral blood, collected serially before and after atezolizumab treatment, underwent TCR sequencing. Durable clinical benefit meant progression-free survival longer than 6 months, and TCR features were also tested against progression-free and overall survival. Whole exome sequencing and RNA sequencing of pretreatment tumors were performed alongside TCR sequencing in the same patients. Durable clinical benefit was achieved by nine patients and was not achieved by 20 patients. Pretreatment blood TCR-seq was available for around 29 patients, at least one posttreatment blood collection was obtained for approximately 24 patients, and tumor TCR-seq was available for approximately 24 patients. The paper's findings and limits, for the study overall: Greater expansion of tumor-associated TCR clones in peripheral blood 3 weeks after the start of treatment was observed in patients with durable benefit (n of about 20, p = 0.022). Improved progression-free and overall survival was associated with having pretreatment peripheral blood TCR clonality below the median. Because the sample size was small (n ≈ 30) and many exploratory analyses were performed, the results are intended to be hypothesis-generating.

This clone appeared once. Its binding antigen is unknown. No quality values exist for individual bases; no much larger clone is one base distant. Synthetic TCR analog templates were spiked into each PCR so that absolute template abundance could be estimated from read counts. The immunoSEQ assay used bias-controlled V and J gene primers to amplify TCRbeta CDR3 regions from genomic DNA. Sequencing of rearranged TCRbeta segments was performed at approximately 20X coverage. On the study's bioinformatics: Clustering was used to correct sequencing errors, and CDR3s were annotated against IMGT so that V, D and J genes could be assigned. Only productive TCRbeta rearrangements were used in downstream analyses, excluding out-of-frame or stop-codon sequences. Clonality was computed as one minus Shannon entropy normalized by the log of the number of unique productive sequences. Clones differing between time points or between blood and tumor were identified using Fisher's exact test with Benjamini-Hochberg correction, with an adjusted p below 0.01 applied as the threshold. TCRdb's version of the immuneACCESS table is confined to in-frame rearrangements and falls short of the full clone set. An unresolved V gene accounts for under half of the shortfall where checked; the remainder is of unknown origin. That table gives V, J and clone size, and the DNA gave D and trimming. A total of more than 95,000 clones appear in this sample, roughly 89% of them only once. Roughly 1.7% of the sample rests with the top ten.

The sample's time point label, decoded: peripheral blood 6 weeks after treatment start. The cohort comprised 25 to 30 patients with locally advanced or metastatic urothelial carcinoma treated at Memorial Sloan Kettering on a trial protocol. Peripheral blood mononuclear cells were collected pretreatment and during treatment, at between 1 and 8 total time points per patient. The Qiagen DNeasy Blood extraction kit was used to purify genomic DNA from total PBMCs and tumor samples. Collected pretreatment and during treatment, PBMCs were isolated and stored as previously described. Trimming accounts for 3 bases at V and 4 bases at J, while the number of junction bases matched to no gene is 5. The CDR1 and CDR2 encoded by the germline V gene (reference sequence) are GTSNPN and SVGIG. The CDR3 measures 14 amino acids from cysteine to phenylalanine. Only the CDR3 DNA stays, 42 bases, in frame from base 1.

Sequencing was performed on PBMCs, taken around atezolizumab (anti-PD-L1) treatment. The TCR sequence derives from a man aged 55 to 70 with urothelial cancer. This receptor chain uses TRBV30 and TRBJ1-3, and TRBD1 aligns with 8 junction nucleotides. The sequence in DNA is TGTGCCTGGAGGCGGACAGGGACGGGAAACACCATATATTTT. It translates to CAWRRTGTGNTIYF.